The clone carrying this T cell receptor (beta chain) was picked up a small number of times. Its antigen remains unidentified. The sample comes from a study of Graves' ophthalmopathy and Graves' hyperthyroidism. The authors amplified TCR beta CDR3 regions, and they did so from RNA transcripts for repertoire sequencing. First-round RT-PCR employed HTBI primers, with a second-round multiplex PCR after it. MiXCR, applied by TCRdb to the multiplex PCR reads, yields one record per CDR3 protein. The top ten clones hold over 8.5% of a sample with 900,000 to 1,200,000 distinct CDR3 sequences, about two fifths of them seen once. Other autoimmune diseases, uncontrolled infections, pregnancy or lactation led to the exclusion of patients. It was on clinical symptoms, serum thyroxine, TRAb, thyroid ultrasound and orbital computed tomography that diagnosis relied. CDR1 and CDR2 (germline): LNHDA, SQIVND (reference sequence). Trimming shortened V by 6 bases and J by 3 bases, and 8 bases separated the two germline ends. The CDR3 is 13 residues long.

Study outcomes and limitations: The authors also found most expanded thyroid clonotypes above 0.001 frequency in blood.

The chain employs TRBV19 and TRBJ2-2, with unresolved D. The source is an adult man with Graves' hyperthyroidism. Material: peripheral blood or thyroid tissue (not recorded which). The chain's CDR3 is CASRSLDTGELFF. CDR3 nucleotide sequence: TGTGCCAGTAGGAGTTTGGACACCGGGGAGCTGTTTTTT.